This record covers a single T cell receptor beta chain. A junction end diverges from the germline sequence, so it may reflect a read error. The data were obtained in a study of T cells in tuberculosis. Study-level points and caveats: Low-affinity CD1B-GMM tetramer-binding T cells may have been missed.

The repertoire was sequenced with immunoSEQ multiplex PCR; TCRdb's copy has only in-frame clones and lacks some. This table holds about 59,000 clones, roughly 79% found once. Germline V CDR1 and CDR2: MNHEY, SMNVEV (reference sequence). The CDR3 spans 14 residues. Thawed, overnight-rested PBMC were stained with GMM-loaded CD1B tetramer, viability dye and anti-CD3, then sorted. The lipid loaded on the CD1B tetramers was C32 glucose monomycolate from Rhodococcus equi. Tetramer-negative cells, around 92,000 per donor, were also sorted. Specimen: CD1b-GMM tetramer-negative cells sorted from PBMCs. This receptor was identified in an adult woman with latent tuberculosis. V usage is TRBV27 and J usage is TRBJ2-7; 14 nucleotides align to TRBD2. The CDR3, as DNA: TGTGCCAGCAGTTCCGGGACTAGCGGGAGTAATCTGAACTTC. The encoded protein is CASSSGTSGSNLNF.